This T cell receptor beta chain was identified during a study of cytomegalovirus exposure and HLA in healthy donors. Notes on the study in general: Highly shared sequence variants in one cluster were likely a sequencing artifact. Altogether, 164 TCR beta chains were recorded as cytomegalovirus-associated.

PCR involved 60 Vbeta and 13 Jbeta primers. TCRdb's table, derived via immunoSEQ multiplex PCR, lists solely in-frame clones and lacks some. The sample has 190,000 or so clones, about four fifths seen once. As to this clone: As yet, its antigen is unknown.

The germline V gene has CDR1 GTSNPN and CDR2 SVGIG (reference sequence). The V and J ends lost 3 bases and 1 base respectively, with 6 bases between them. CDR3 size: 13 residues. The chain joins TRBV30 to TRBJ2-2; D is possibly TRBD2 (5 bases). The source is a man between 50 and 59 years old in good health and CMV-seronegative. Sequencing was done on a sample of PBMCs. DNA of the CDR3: TGTGCCTGGAGCCGGGGGAACACCGGGGAGCTGTTTTTT. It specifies CAWSRGNTGELFF.